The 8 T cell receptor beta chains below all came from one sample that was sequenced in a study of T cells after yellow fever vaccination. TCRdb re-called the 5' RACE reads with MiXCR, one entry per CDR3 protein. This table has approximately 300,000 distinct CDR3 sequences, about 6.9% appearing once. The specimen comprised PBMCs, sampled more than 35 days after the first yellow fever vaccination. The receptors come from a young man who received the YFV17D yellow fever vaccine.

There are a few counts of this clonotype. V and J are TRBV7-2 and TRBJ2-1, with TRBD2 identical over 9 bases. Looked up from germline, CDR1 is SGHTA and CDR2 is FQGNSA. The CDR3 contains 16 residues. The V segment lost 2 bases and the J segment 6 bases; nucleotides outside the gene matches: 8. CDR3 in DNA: TGTGCCAGCAGCTTAATTAAAAGCGGGGGGTTCAATGAGCAGTTCTTC. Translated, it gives CASSLIKSGGFNEQFF.

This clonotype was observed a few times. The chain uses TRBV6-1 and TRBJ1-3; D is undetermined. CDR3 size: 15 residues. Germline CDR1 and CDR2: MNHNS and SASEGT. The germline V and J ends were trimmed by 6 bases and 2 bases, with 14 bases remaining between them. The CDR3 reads CASRDRRRAGNTIYF. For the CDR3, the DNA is TGTGCCAGCAGGGACCGGAGGAGGGCTGGAAACACCATATATTTT.

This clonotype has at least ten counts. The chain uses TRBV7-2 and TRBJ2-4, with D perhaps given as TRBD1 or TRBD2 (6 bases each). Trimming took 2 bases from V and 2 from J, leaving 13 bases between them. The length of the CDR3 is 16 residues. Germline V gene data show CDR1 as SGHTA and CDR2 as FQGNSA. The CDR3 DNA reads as TGTGCCAGCAGCTTACTGGGGGGCCGGCCCAAAAACATTCAGTACTTC. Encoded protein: CASSLLGGRPKNIQYF.

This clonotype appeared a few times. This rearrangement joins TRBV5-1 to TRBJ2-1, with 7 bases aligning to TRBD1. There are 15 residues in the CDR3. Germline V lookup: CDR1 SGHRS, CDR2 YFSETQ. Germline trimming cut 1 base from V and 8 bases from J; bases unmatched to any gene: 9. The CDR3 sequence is CASSLIRDSYYEQFF. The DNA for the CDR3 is TGCGCCAGCAGCTTGATCCGGGACAGTTACTATGAGCAGTTCTTC.

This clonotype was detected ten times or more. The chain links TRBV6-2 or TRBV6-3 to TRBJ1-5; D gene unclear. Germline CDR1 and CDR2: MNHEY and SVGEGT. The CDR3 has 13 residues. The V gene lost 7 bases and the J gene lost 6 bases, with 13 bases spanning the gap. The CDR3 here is CASKAGDGQPQHF. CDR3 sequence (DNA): TGTGCCAGCAAGGCAGGAGATGGTCAGCCCCAGCATTTT.

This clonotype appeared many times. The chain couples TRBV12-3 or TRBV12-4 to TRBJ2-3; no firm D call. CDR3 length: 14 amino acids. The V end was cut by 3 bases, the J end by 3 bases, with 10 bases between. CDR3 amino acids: CASSFSVRTDTQYF. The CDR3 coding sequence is TGTGCCAGCAGTTTCAGTGTGCGGACAGATACGCAGTATTTT.

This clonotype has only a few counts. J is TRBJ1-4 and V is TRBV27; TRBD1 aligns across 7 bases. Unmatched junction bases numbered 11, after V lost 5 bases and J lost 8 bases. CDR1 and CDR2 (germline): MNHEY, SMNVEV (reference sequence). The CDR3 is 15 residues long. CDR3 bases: TGTGCCAGCAGTACTCGACAGGGTTTGAGGGAAAAACTGTTTTTT. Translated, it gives CASSTRQGLREKLFF.

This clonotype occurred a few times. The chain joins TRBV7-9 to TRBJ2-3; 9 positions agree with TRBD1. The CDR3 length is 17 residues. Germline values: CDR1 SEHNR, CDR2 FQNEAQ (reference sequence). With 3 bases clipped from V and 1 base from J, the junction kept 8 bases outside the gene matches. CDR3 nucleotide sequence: TGTGCCAGCAGCTTCCTTTCGGGACAGGGTCGCACAGATACGCAGTATTTT. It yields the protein CASSFLSGQGRTDTQYF.